These 28 T cell receptor beta chains originate from one sample sequenced in a study of T cell clones after liver transplantation. Repertoires were generated with immunoSEQ multiplex PCR, while TCRdb's copy carries only in-frame clones and drops some. The sample lists 50,000 to 60,000 clones, approximately 70% occurring once. The material was CD4+ T cells from blood, obtained at the roughly 15-month timepoint. The receptors shown here come from a human patient who received a liver transplant. Some T cells here may be from the graft donor.

This chain links TRBV11-2 with TRBJ1-3; no clear D. Germline V gives CDR1 SGHAT, CDR2 FQNNGV. CDR3 length equals 14 residues. V lost 5 bases and J 4 bases, leaving 12 bases between the germline ends. The CDR3 is CASSLTVAGNTIYF. In DNA, the CDR3 is TGTGCCAGCAGCCTAACAGTTGCAGGAAACACCATATATTTT. Looking up the rest from reference TRBV11-2 and TRBJ1-3 gives the full variable domain: EAGVAQSPRYKIIEKRQSVAFWCNPISGHATLYWYQQILGQGPKLLIQFQNNGVVDDSQLPKDRFSAERLKGVDSTLKIQPAKLEDSAVYLCASSLTVAGNTIYFGEGSWLTVV.

This clone was seen once. V is TRBV5-6 and J is TRBJ2-7; D might be TRBD1 (7 bases). Germline V gene sequence: CDR1 SGHDT, CDR2 YYEEEE. Trimming pared 4 bases from V and 1 base from J, leaving 15 bases between. The CDR3 loop spans 15 amino acids. The DNA of the CDR3 is TGTGCCAGCAGCCCTATGGCAGGGGGGTCCTACGAGCAGTACGTC. Residues: CASSPMAGGSYEQYV.

V gene TRBV11-2 combines with J gene TRBJ2-3; TRBD2 aligns across 9 bases. CDR1 and CDR2 (germline): SGHAT, FQNNGV. This CDR3 contains 17 residues. V shed 0 bases and J 1 base; nucleotides not matched to a gene: 5. This CDR3 reads CASSLDRVAGGTDTQYF. The CDR3 DNA sequence: TGTGCCAGCAGCTTAGATCGAGTAGCGGGGGGCACAGATACGCAGTATTTT.

Here the CDR3 reads CASSPPDRVGGLRGGYTF. DNA for the CDR3: TGTGCCAGCAGTCCGCCGGACAGGGTTGGGGGTTTAAGGGGTGGCTACACCTTC. The gene calls are TRBV27 and TRBJ1-2, with TRBD1 identical over 8 bases. Germline lookup yields CDR1 MNHEY and CDR2 SMNVEV (reference sequence). Germline trimming cut 5 bases from V and 7 bases from J; bases unmatched to any gene: 21. The CDR3 is made up of 18 amino acids.

This sequence joins TRBV7-2 and TRBJ2-3; no clear D. Trimming took off 5 bases at V and 2 bases at J, with 11 bases between the two ends. Germline loops: CDR1 SGHTA, CDR2 FQGNSA. This CDR3 is 14 amino acids long. Here the CDR3 DNA reads TGTGCCAGCAGCCCCTCTTATAACACAGATACGCAGTATTTT. Its protein is CASSPSYNTDTQYF.

The chain carries TRBV6-1 and TRBJ2-5; D could derive from TRBD1 or TRBD2 (5 bases each). This CDR3 contains 14 residues. V lost 7 bases, J lost 4 bases, and 16 bases lay in between. Germline-derived CDR1 and CDR2 are MNHNS and SASEGT. The CDR3 region is CASKESGRGETQYF. CDR3 DNA sequence: TGTGCCAGCAAAGAATCGGGACGAGGAGAGACCCAGTACTTC.

The chain employs TRBV7-8 and TRBJ2-3; perhaps TRBD2 as D (6 bases). V was clipped by 5 bases and J by 3 bases, with 18 bases between them. The CDR3 extends over 16 amino acids. The germline gives CDR1 SGHVS, CDR2 FQNEAQ. CDR3 sequence reads: CASSPGTPRGTDTQYF. CDR3 coding DNA: TGTGCCAGCAGCCCGGGGACCCCTCGGGGGACAGATACGCAGTATTTT.

The CDR3 region is CAISDQTDNYGYTF. CDR3 DNA sequence: TGTGCCATCAGTGATCAGACGGACAACTATGGCTACACCTTC. This sequence joins TRBV10-3 and TRBJ1-2; D unclear. The V end was cut by 3 bases, the J end by 2 bases, with 10 bases between. In germline, CDR1 is ENHRY, CDR2 SYGVKD. CDR3 length equals 14 residues.

The rearrangement uses TRBV4-1 and TRBJ2-6, with D possibly called TRBD1 or TRBD2 (5 bases each). The germline V gene encodes CDR1 MGHRA and CDR2 YSYEKL. V lost 0 bases to trimming and J lost 3 bases, with 9 bases between them. The CDR3 is 16 residues long. CDR3: CASSQEGTVGANVLTF. The CDR3 coding sequence is TGCGCCAGCAGCCAAGAAGGGACGGTTGGGGCCAACGTCCTGACTTTC.

This chain connects TRBV19 to TRBJ1-1, with 9 bases lining up with TRBD1. The CDR3 runs 14 residues. Germline V lookup: CDR1 LNHDA, CDR2 SQIVND (reference sequence). V shed 5 bases, J shed 1 base, and the junction held 2 bases outside the gene matches. The CDR3 protein is CASSPGQGNTEAFF. DNA of the CDR3: TGTGCCAGTAGTCCGGGACAGGGGAACACTGAAGCTTTCTTT.

This clone turned up a few times. This chain links TRBV7-8 with TRBJ2-3; 11 nucleotides align to TRBD2. The V gene's germline CDR1 is SGHVS and CDR2 FQNEAQ. The junction had 6 bases not matched to a gene; V was cut back by 5 bases and J by 5 bases. The CDR3 contains 15 residues. CDR3 DNA: TGTGCCAGCAGCAAGACTAGCGGGGTGGTAGATACGCAGTATTTT. The encoded protein is CASSKTSGVVDTQYF.

This clone was observed a single time. The gene calls are TRBV7-9 and TRBJ2-3, with D unresolved. This CDR3 comprises 13 residues. V was cut by 2 bases and J by 4 bases, with 7 bases left in between. In germline, CDR1 is SEHNR, CDR2 FQNEAQ (reference sequence). The CDR3 is CASSLYSPDTQYF. The CDR3 nucleotides are TGTGCCAGCAGCTTATACAGCCCAGATACGCAGTATTTT. Together with reference TRBV7-9 and TRBJ2-3, the CDR3 gives the full variable domain: DTGVSQNPRHKITKRGQNVTFRCDPISEHNRLYWYRQTLGQGPEFLTYFQNEAQLEKSRLLSDRFSAERPKGSFSTLEIQRTEQGDSAMYLCASSLYSPDTQYFGPGTRLTVL.

The chain employs TRBV5-3 and TRBJ1-1, with TRBD1 matching over 8 bases. TRBV5-3 is known as an ORF, though its function is uncertain. With 3 bases clipped from V and 6 bases from J, the junction kept 7 bases outside the gene matches. The CDR3 has 14 residues. CDR3 loop: CARSSDRAGSEAFF. DNA for the CDR3: TGTGCCAGAAGCTCGGACAGGGCTGGATCTGAAGCTTTCTTT.

The J gene is TRBJ2-1, the V gene TRBV2; possible D gene TRBD2, 5 bases. The CDR3 is made up of 14 amino acids. Germline loops: CDR1 SNHLY, CDR2 FYNNEI. V gave up 7 bases and J gave up 1 base, with 11 bases separating them. The chain's CDR3 is CASTSPESYNEQFF. CDR3 nucleotides: TGTGCCAGCACTAGCCCCGAGTCCTACAATGAGCAGTTCTTC.

This chain links TRBV14 with TRBJ2-3; TRBD2 might be the D (5 bases). This CDR3 comprises 12 residues. V lost 5 bases, J lost 14 bases, and 17 bases lay in between. Per the germline V gene, CDR1 is SGHDN and CDR2 is FVKESK. CDR3 in amino acids: CASSKSGETPYF. For the CDR3, the DNA is TGTGCCAGCAGCAAGAGTGGGGAGACTCCGTATTTT. Full variable domain (remainder filled in from reference TRBV14 and TRBJ2-3): EAGVTQFPSHSVIEKGQTVTLRCDPISGHDNLYWYRRVMGKEIKFLLHFVKESKQDESGMPNNRFLAERTGGTYSTLKVQPAELEDSGVYFCASSKSGETPYFGPGTRLTVL.

The chain employs TRBV19 and TRBJ1-2, with a weak D call TRBD1 (6 bases). V dropped 1 base and J dropped 4 bases, with 16 bases sitting between them. Germline CDR1 LNHDA, CDR2 SQIVND (reference sequence). This CDR3 contains 16 residues. CDR3 loop: CASSIGGRGVSYGYTF. The CDR3 DNA sequence: TGTGCCAGTAGTATAGGCGGCAGGGGCGTGAGCTATGGCTACACCTTC.

The chain uses TRBV2 and TRBJ2-6; 11 nucleotides align to TRBD1. Germline V CDR1 and CDR2: SNHLY, FYNNEI. The CDR3 runs 18 residues. Unmatched junction bases numbered 5, after V lost 4 bases and J lost 0 bases. CDR3 nucleotide sequence: TGTGCCAGCAGTGGGCTTGGGACAGGGGGCTCTGGGGCCAACGTCCTGACTTTC. Protein product: CASSGLGTGGSGANVLTF. Complete variable domain (other parts from reference TRBV2 and TRBJ2-6): EPEVTQTPSHQVTQMGQEVILRCVPISNHLYFYWYRQILGQKVEFLVSFYNNEISEKSEIFDDQFSVERPDGSNFTLKIRSTKLEDSAMYFCASSGLGTGGSGANVLTFGAGSRLTVL.

V is TRBV28 and J is TRBJ2-7; D is possibly TRBD1 or TRBD2 (5 bases each). V was trimmed by 6 bases and J by 0 bases, leaving 15 bases between them. Germline V gene lookup returns CDR1 MDHEN and CDR2 SYDVKM. CDR3 length: 15 amino acids. The CDR3: CASRTTRDGSYEQYF. CDR3 nucleotides: TGTGCCAGCAGGACCACCCGGGACGGCTCCTACGAGCAGTACTTC. Full variable domain (remainder filled in from reference TRBV28 and TRBJ2-7): DVKVTQSSRYLVKRTGEKVFLECVQDMDHENMFWYRQDPGLGLRLIYFSYDVKMKEKGDIPEGYSVSREKKERFSLILESASTNQTSMYLCASRTTRDGSYEQYFGPGTRLTVT.

The chain employs TRBV6-5 and TRBJ2-5; 8 nucleotides agree with TRBD2. With V trimmed by 0 bases and J by 1 base, 4 bases remained unmatched. The CDR3 covers 16 residues. The V gene's germline CDR1 is MNHEY and CDR2 SVGAGI. CDR3 in DNA: TGTGCCAGCAGTTACTCCGGGACTAGGGGCCAAGAGACCCAGTACTTC. Translating gives CASSYSGTRGQETQYF.

The chain couples TRBV2 to TRBJ2-3, with D possibly matching TRBD1 (6 bases). Germline CDR1 reads SNHLY; CDR2 reads FYNNEI. V was clipped by 6 bases and J by 2 bases, with 12 bases between them. CDR3 length equals 14 residues. CDR3 amino acids: CASSPDRFTDTQYF. The CDR3, as DNA: TGTGCCAGCAGCCCCGACAGGTTCACAGATACGCAGTATTTT.

The chain links TRBV5-6 to TRBJ2-7; 8 nucleotides match TRBD1. Germline V CDR1 and CDR2: SGHDT, YYEEEE. V shed 4 bases, J shed 9 bases, and the junction held 12 bases outside the gene matches. This CDR3 region has 14 residues. Here the CDR3 reads CASSRFGQGFVQYF. The DNA for the CDR3 is TGTGCCAGCAGCCGATTCGGACAGGGTTTTGTGCAGTACTTC. The variable domain in full, completed from reference TRBV5-6 and TRBJ2-7, reads DAGVTQSPTHLIKTRGQQVTLRCSPKSGHDTVSWYQQALGQGPQFIFQYYEEEERQRGNFPDRFSGHQFPNYSSELNVNALLLGDSALYLCASSRFGQGFVQYFGPGTRLTVT.

The V call is TRBV27, the J call TRBJ2-2; D not certain. The CDR3 covers 11 residues. The ends were cut back, 5 bases at V and 7 bases at J, with 5 bases in the middle. The V gene's germline CDR1 is MNHEY and CDR2 SMNVEV (reference sequence). CDR3 residues: CASSDHGELFF. The CDR3 DNA is TGTGCCAGCAGTGACCACGGGGAGCTGTTTTTT.

The chain joins TRBV19 to TRBJ1-4; D unresolved. V lost 3 bases to trimming and J lost 7 bases, with 12 bases between them. Germline loops: CDR1 LNHDA, CDR2 SQIVND (reference sequence). The CDR3 sequence is 14 residues long. CDR3: CASSIRRAGEKLFF. The DNA of the CDR3 is TGTGCCAGTAGTATTCGGAGGGCGGGTGAAAAACTGTTTTTT.

There are a few counts of this clone. The chain employs TRBV2 and TRBJ1-5; 9 bases agree with TRBD1. CDR1 is SNHLY and CDR2 is FYNNEI in the germline V gene. The V and J ends lost 2 bases and 11 bases, in that order; junction bases with no gene match: 7. The CDR3 runs 14 residues. CDR3 coding DNA: TGTGCCAGCAGTGAAAATCGGGACAGGGAAACCCAGCATTTT. Translation: CASSENRDRETQHF. The complete variable domain, with remaining parts taken from reference TRBV2 and TRBJ1-5, reads EPEVTQTPSHQVTQMGQEVILRCVPISNHLYFYWYRQILGQKVEFLVSFYNNEISEKSEIFDDQFSVERPDGSNFTLKIRSTKLEDSAMYFCASSENRDRETQHFGDGTRLSIL.

This clone was recorded at least ten times. The V gene is TRBV7-2, the J gene TRBJ1-2; TRBD1 matches at 10 bases. After removal of 4 bases from V and 7 bases from J, the junction contained 3 bases not matched to a gene. This CDR3 spans 13 amino acids. Germline CDR1 and CDR2: SGHTA and FQGNSA. The CDR3 sequence is CASSSTGGGGYTF. CDR3 nucleotides: TGTGCCAGCAGCTCGACAGGGGGCGGTGGCTACACCTTC.

V and J are TRBV7-2 and TRBJ1-4, with D possibly being TRBD1 (6 bases). Trimming took off 5 bases at V and 7 bases at J, with 14 bases between the two ends. The CDR3 sequence is 14 residues long. Per germline, CDR1 SGHTA and CDR2 FQGNSA. In DNA form, the CDR3 reads TGTGCCAGCAGCCCGAGCGGGACATCTGAAAAACTGTTTTTT. The encoded protein is CASSPSGTSEKLFF.

The J gene is TRBJ2-5, the V gene TRBV6-1, with a possible D match to TRBD2 (7 bases). Germline values: CDR1 MNHNS, CDR2 SASEGT. This CDR3 has 14 residues. V shed 6 bases and J shed 2 bases, with 13 bases lying between them. The CDR3 region is CASRTRGGQETQYF. The DNA of the CDR3 is TGTGCCAGCAGAACAAGGGGGGGACAAGAGACCCAGTACTTC.

This chain uses TRBV25-1 with TRBJ2-5; D is unclear. The V gene lost 3 bases and the J gene lost 3 bases, with 8 bases spanning the gap. The CDR3 spans 13 residues. The V gene's germline CDR1 is MGHDK and CDR2 SYGVNS. The CDR3 nucleotides are TGTGCCAGCAGTGACCCAAACGAAGAGACCCAGTACTTC. Protein: CASSDPNEETQYF.